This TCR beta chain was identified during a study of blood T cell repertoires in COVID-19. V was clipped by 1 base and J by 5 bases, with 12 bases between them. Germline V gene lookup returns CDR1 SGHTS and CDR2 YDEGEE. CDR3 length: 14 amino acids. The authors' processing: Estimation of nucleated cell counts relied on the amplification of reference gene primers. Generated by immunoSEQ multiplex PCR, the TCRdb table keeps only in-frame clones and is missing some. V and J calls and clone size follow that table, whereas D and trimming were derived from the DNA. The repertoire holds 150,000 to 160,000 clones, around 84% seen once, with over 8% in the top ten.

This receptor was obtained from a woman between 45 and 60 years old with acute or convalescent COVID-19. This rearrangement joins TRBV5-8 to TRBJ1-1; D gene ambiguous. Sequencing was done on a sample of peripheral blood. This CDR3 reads CASSLSWGGTEAFF. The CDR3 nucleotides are TGTGCCAGCAGCTTGAGTTGGGGAGGGACTGAAGCTTTCTTT.